This T cell receptor beta chain comes out of a study of cytomegalovirus exposure and HLA in healthy donors. Trimming shortened V by 5 bases and J by 3 bases, and 13 bases separated the two germline ends. The CDR3 is 14 residues long. CDR1 SGHTA and CDR2 FQGTGA come from the germline V gene. The repertoire was sequenced with immunoSEQ multiplex PCR; TCRdb's copy has only in-frame clones and lacks some. Of 60,000 to 70,000 clones in the sample, approximately 90% were seen once. Material for sequencing was PBMCs. The chain is built from TRBV7-3 and TRBJ1-1; D is perhaps TRBD1 (5 bases). This TCR was recovered from a woman between 18 and 29 years old in good health and CMV-seronegative. CDR3 in amino acids: CASSLRGLDTEAFF. The CDR3 DNA follows: TGTGCCAGCAGCCTAAGGGGCCTGGACACTGAAGCTTTCTTT.